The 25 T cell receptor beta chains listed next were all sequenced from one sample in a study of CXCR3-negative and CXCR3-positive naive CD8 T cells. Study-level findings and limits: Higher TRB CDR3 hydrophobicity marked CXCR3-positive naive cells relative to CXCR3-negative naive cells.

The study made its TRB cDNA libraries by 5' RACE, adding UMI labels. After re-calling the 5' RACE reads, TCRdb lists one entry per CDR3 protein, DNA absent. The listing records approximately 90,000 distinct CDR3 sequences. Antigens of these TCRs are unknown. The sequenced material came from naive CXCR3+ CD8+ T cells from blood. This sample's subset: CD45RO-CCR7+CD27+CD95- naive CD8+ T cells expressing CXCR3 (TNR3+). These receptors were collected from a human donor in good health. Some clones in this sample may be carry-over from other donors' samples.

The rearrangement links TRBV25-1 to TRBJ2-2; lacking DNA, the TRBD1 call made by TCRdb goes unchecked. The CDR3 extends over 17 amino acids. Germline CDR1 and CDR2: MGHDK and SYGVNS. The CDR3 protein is CASSEYLRTSNTGELFF.

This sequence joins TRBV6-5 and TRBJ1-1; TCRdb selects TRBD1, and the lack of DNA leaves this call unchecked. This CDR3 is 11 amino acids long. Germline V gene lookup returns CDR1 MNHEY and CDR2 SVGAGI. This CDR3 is CASRQGDEAFF.

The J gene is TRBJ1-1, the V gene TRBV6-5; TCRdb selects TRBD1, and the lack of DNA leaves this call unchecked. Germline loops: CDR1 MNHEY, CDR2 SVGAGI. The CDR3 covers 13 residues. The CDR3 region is CASSPGHSTEAFF.

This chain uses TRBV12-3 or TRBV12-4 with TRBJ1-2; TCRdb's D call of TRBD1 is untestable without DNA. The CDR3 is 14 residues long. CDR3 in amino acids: CASSRGGVGVGYTF.

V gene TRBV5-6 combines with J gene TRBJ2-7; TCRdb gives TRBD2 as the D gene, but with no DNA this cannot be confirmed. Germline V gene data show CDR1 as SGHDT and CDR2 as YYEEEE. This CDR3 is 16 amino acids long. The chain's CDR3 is CASSSDRRSALDEQYF.

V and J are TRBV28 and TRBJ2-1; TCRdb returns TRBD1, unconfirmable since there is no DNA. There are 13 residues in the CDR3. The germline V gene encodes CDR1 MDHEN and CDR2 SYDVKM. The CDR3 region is CASSWGIDNEQFF.

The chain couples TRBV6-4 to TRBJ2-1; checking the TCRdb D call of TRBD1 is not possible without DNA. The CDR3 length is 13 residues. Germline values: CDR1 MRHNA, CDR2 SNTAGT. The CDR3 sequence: CARTGRLVNEQFF.

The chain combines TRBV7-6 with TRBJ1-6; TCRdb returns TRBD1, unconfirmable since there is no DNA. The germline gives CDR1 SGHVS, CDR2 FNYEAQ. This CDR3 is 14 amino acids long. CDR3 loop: CASSMGQGNSPLHF. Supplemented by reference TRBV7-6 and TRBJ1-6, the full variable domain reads GAGVSQSPRYKVTKRGQDVALRCDPISGHVSLYWYRQALGQGPEFLTYFNYEAQQDKSGLPNDRFSAERPEGSISTLTIQRTEQRDSAMYRCASSMGQGNSPLHFGNGTRLTVT.

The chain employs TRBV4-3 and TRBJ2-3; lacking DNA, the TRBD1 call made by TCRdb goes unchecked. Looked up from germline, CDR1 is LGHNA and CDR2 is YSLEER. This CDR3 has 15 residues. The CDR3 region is CASSQDRADTDTQYF.

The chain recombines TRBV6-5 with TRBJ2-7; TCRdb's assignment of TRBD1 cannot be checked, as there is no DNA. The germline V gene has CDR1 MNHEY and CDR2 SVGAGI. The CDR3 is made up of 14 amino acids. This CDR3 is CASSAGTGLYEQYF.

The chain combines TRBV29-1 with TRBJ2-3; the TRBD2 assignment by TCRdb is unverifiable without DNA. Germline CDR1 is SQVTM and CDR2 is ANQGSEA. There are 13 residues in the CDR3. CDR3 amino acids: CSFLRGSTDTQYF.

CDR3: CASSLNDRESGELFF. This rearrangement joins TRBV28 to TRBJ2-2; TCRdb's D call of TRBD1 is untestable without DNA. Germline CDR1 MDHEN, CDR2 SYDVKM. This CDR3 is 15 amino acids long. The full variable domain, in which reference TRBV28 and TRBJ2-2 provide the parts outside the CDR3, is DVKVTQSSRYLVKRTGEKVFLECVQDMDHENMFWYRQDPGLGLRLIYFSYDVKMKEKGDIPEGYSVSREKKERFSLILESASTNQTSMYLCASSLNDRESGELFFGEGSRLTVL.

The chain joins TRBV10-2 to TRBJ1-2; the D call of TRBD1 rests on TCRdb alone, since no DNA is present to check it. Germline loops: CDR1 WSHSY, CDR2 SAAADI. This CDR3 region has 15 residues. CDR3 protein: CASSESDLDSYGYTF.

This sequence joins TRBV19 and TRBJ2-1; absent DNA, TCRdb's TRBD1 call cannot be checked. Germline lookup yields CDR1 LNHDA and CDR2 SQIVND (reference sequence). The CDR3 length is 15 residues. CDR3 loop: CASTSSGDNYNEQFF.

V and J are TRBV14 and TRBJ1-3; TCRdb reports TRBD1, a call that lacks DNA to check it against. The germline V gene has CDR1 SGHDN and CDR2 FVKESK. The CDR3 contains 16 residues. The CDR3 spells CASSQVGGASGNTIYF.

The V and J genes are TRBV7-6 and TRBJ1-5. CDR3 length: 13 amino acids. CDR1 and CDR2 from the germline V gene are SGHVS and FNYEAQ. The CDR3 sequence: CASSLKGYQPQHF.

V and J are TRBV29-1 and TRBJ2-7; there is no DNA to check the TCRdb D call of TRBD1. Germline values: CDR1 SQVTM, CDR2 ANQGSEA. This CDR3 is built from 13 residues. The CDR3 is CSVATGATYEQYF.

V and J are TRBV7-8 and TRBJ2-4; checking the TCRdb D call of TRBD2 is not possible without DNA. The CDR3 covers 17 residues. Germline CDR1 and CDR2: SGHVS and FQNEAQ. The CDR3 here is CASSLNKVQLGLAGVDF.

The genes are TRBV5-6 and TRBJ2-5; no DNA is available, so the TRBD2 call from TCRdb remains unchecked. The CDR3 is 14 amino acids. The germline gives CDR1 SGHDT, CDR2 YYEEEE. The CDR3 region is CASSLGTSQETQYF.

CDR3 region: CASSPLGQSNQPQHF. This sequence joins TRBV28 and TRBJ1-5; TCRdb's D call, TRBD1, is unchecked because there is no DNA. The germline V gene encodes CDR1 MDHEN and CDR2 SYDVKM. The CDR3 has 15 residues.

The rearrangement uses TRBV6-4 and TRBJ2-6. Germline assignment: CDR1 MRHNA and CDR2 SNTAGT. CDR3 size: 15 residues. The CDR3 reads CASSDSNSGANVLTF.

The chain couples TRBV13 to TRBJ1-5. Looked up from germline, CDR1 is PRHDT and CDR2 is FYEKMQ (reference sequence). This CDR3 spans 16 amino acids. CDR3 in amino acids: CASSLGLSRSNQPQHF.

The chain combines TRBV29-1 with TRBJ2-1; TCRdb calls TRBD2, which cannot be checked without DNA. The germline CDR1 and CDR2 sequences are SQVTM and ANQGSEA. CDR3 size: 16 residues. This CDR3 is CSVEAPGLAVYNEQFF.

The CDR3 sequence: CASSESELKTGPGEQYF. This chain links TRBV10-1 with TRBJ2-7; TCRdb's D call of TRBD1 is untestable without DNA. From germline, CDR1 is WNHNN and CDR2 SYGVQD (reference sequence). CDR3 size: 17 residues.

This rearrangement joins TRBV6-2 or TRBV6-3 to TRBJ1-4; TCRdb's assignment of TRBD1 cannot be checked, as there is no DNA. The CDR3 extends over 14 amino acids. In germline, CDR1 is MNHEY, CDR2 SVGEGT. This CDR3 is CASSYPRGDEKLFF.